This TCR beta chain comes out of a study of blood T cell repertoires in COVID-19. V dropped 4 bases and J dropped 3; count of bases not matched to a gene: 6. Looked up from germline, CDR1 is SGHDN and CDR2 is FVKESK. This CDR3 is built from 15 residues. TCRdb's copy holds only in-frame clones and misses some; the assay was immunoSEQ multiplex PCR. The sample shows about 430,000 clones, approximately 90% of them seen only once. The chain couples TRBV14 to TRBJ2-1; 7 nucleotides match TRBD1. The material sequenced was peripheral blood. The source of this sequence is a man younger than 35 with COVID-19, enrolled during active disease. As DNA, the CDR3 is TGTGCCAGCAGCCCAGGGGGTGAAGGCTACAATGAGCAGTTCTTC. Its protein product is CASSPGGEGYNEQFF.